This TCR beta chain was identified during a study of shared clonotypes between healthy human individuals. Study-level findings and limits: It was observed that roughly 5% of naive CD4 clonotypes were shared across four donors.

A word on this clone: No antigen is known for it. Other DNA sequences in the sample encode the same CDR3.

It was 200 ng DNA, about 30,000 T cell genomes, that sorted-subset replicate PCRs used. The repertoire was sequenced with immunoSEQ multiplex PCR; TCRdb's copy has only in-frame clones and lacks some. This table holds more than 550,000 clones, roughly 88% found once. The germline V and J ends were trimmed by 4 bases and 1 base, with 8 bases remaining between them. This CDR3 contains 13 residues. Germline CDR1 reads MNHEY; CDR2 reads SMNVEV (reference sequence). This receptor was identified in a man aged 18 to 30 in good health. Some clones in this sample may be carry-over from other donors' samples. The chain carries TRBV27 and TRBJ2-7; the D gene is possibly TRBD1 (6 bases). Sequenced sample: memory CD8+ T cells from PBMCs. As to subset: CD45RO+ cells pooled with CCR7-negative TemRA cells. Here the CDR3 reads CASSWGRSYEQYF. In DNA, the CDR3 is TGTGCCAGCAGTTGGGGGCGGTCCTACGAGCAGTACTTC.